Below, 27 T cell receptor beta chains from the same sample are listed, as sequenced in a study of T-cell memory formation after mild COVID-19 (dated by TCRdb to the early 2020s). The library was built by means of 5' RACE. The instrument was an Illumina NovaSeq 6000. The raw public data were reprocessed by TCRdb itself: fastp quality trimming at Q25, MiXCR clonotype calling, in-frame beta chains only. Merged by CDR3 protein, the rows form single entries marked with the most common genes and DNA. This sample holds under 650,000 distinct CDR3 sequences; more than 15% were observed only once. The ten largest clones take up 12% of the sample. The specimen sequenced was PBMCs or a T cell subset sorted from them (not recorded which). The receptors derive from an adult woman who had mild COVID-19 (a few samples of this study predate the infection). The sample titles of this study are shuffled in the database, so cell type and time point are left out; the donor was told from shared clones.

The J gene is TRBJ1-6, the V gene TRBV6-6, with D possibly matching TRBD1 (5 bases). The germline V and J ends were trimmed by 2 bases and 3 bases, with 11 bases remaining between them. This CDR3 is 16 amino acids long. Germline assignment: CDR1 MNHNY and CDR2 SVGAGI (reference sequence). Written as DNA, the CDR3 is TGTGCCAGCAGTTACCGAGCGGGACGCTATAATTCACCCCTCCACTTT. Translated: CASSYRAGRYNSPLHF.

This clonotype appeared many times. The gene calls are TRBV18 and TRBJ1-1; 7 bases align to TRBD1. V shed 4 bases, J shed 6 bases, and the junction held 5 bases outside the gene matches. The V gene's germline CDR1 is KGHSH and CDR2 LQKENI. CDR3 length: 13 amino acids. The CDR3 DNA is TGTGCCAGCTCACAAGGGACAGCATCTGAAGCTTTCTTT. Protein sequence: CASSQGTASEAFF.

The chain links TRBV5-5 to TRBJ2-2; 8 bases match TRBD1. V shed 4 bases, J shed 6 bases, and the junction held 8 bases outside the gene matches. Germline CDR1 reads SGHKS; CDR2 reads YYEKEE (reference sequence). The CDR3 is 15 amino acids. CDR3 in amino acids: CASSPDRGWAGELFF. The CDR3 coding sequence is TGTGCCAGCAGCCCCGACAGGGGATGGGCCGGGGAGCTGTTTTTT.

V is TRBV5-1 and J is TRBJ2-5; D is possibly TRBD1 (6 bases). Trimming removed 4 bases from V and 4 bases from J, with 11 bases in between. The CDR3 extends over 13 amino acids. CDR1 and CDR2 from the germline V gene are SGHRS and YFSETQ. In DNA form, the CDR3 reads TGCGCCAGCAGCGCCAGGGGCGGAGAGACCCAGTACTTC. It translates to CASSARGGETQYF. Full variable domain (outside the CDR3, taken from reference TRBV5-1 and TRBJ2-5): KAGVTQTPRYLIKTRGQQVTLSCSPISGHRSVSWYQQTPGQGLQFLFEYFSETQRNKGNFPGRFSGRQFSNSRSEMNVSTLELGDSALYLCASSARGGETQYFGPGTRLLVL.

In this sample, this clonotype turned up a few times. V usage is TRBV29-1 and J usage is TRBJ2-1; a possible D gene is TRBD2 (5 bases). The ends were cut back, 6 bases at V and 6 bases at J, with 18 bases in the middle. The germline gives CDR1 SQVTM, CDR2 ANQGSEA. The CDR3 consists of 14 residues. The chain's CDR3 is CSVTGVGYSNEQFF. The CDR3 nucleotides read TGCAGCGTGACCGGGGTAGGATATAGCAATGAGCAGTTCTTC.

This clonotype was seen ten or more times. The CDR3 spells CASRTATNTGELFF. CDR3 in DNA: TGTGCCAGCAGAACGGCCACGAACACCGGGGAGCTGTTTTTT. The chain links TRBV25-1 to TRBJ2-2; D gene unclear. There are 14 residues in the CDR3. Trimming shortened V by 6 bases and J by 0 bases, and 8 bases separated the two germline ends. Germline values: CDR1 MGHDK, CDR2 SYGVNS.

This rearrangement joins TRBV7-9 to TRBJ2-5, with D tentatively TRBD2 (6 bases). The V gene lost 3 bases and the J gene lost 0 bases, with 11 bases spanning the gap. In germline, CDR1 is SEHNR, CDR2 FQNEAQ (reference sequence). This CDR3 is built from 15 residues. As DNA, the CDR3 is TGTGCCAGCAGCTTTCGAGGAGGGTACCAAGAGACCCAGTACTTC. Translated, it gives CASSFRGGYQETQYF.

This clonotype has a count of ten or more. The chain links TRBV10-3 to TRBJ2-7, with 9 bases identical to TRBD2. The CDR3 runs 15 residues. The V gene's germline CDR1 is ENHRY and CDR2 SYGVKD. Trimming removed 3 bases from V and 2 bases from J; junction bases left unmatched: 5. The CDR3 sequence: CAISDPGLAAYEQYF. In DNA form, the CDR3 reads TGTGCCATCAGTGACCCGGGACTAGCCGCCTACGAGCAGTACTTC.

The chain has TRBV12-3 or TRBV12-4 and TRBJ1-5; 9 bases are a match to TRBD1. V lost 3 bases and J lost 6; bases outside the gene matches: 6. The CDR3 runs 15 residues. For the CDR3, the DNA is TGTGCCAGCAGTTTTTGGACAGGGGCGGGTCAGCCCCAGCATTTT. Its protein is CASSFWTGAGQPQHF.

V and J are TRBV30 and TRBJ1-2; maybe TRBD1 (6 bases). This CDR3 is 14 amino acids long. Deletions cut 1 base from V and 4 bases from J, with 13 bases between. In germline, CDR1 is GTSNPN, CDR2 SVGIG (reference sequence). CDR3 bases: TGTGCCTGGAGTGGCGACAGGTTTATCTATGGCTACACCTTC. Protein sequence: CAWSGDRFIYGYTF.

V and J are TRBV12-5 and TRBJ2-2; D is uncertain. CDR1 and CDR2 (germline): LGHNT, FRNRAP. The CDR3 extends over 13 amino acids. The V end lost 0 bases, the J end lost 5 bases, and 4 bases lay between the germline ends. The CDR3 sequence is CASGLVKTGELFF. The CDR3, as DNA: TGTGCTAGTGGTTTGGTAAAGACCGGGGAGCTGTTTTTT.

The rearrangement uses TRBV4-2 and TRBJ2-7, with D perhaps given as TRBD1 or TRBD2 (5 bases each). The CDR3 consists of 15 residues. Germline assignment: CDR1 LGHNA and CDR2 YNFKEQ. Deletions cut 1 base from V and 4 bases from J, with 14 bases between. CDR3 in amino acids: CASSQGGWGPYEQYF. Here the CDR3 DNA reads TGTGCCAGCAGCCAAGGGGGCTGGGGACCTTACGAGCAGTACTTC.

This clonotype was detected only a few times. The chain combines TRBV30 with TRBJ2-1; D call uncertain. Germline V CDR1 and CDR2: GTSNPN, SVGIG (reference sequence). This CDR3 spans 13 amino acids. Deletions cut 0 bases from V and 5 bases from J, with 8 bases between. CDR3 sequence: CAWSVGGNNEQFF. In DNA, the CDR3 is TGTGCCTGGAGTGTAGGTGGAAACAATGAGCAGTTCTTC.

This clonotype has a handful of counts. The V and J genes are TRBV5-1 and TRBJ2-1, with TRBD1 matching over 7 bases. CDR1 and CDR2 from the germline V gene are SGHRS and YFSETQ. After removal of 2 bases from V and 9 bases from J, the junction contained 11 bases not matched to a gene. CDR3 length equals 15 residues. CDR3 sequence reads: CASSFRDSYSTEQFF. In DNA, the CDR3 is TGCGCCAGCAGCTTCCGGGACAGCTATAGCACTGAGCAGTTCTTC.

This clonotype was picked up a small number of times. This chain uses TRBV12-3 or TRBV12-4 with TRBJ1-1, with 7 bases identical to TRBD1. The CDR3 spans 14 residues. V was clipped by 7 bases and J by 7 bases; unmatched bases: 12. The CDR3 DNA sequence: TGTGCCAGCAATTTGGAATACAGGGGACGTGAAGCTTTCTTT. As protein: CASNLEYRGREAFF.

J is TRBJ1-1 and V is TRBV18, with no clear D. The CDR3 is made up of 13 amino acids. The germline gives CDR1 KGHSH, CDR2 LQKENI. Trimming removed 8 bases at V and 1 base at J, with 11 bases between. CDR3 sequence reads: CASATRGNTEAFF. For the CDR3, the DNA is TGTGCCAGCGCAACTAGAGGGAACACTGAAGCTTTCTTT.

This chain connects TRBV29-1 to TRBJ1-2, with D possibly matching TRBD1 (5 bases). Germline values: CDR1 SQVTM, CDR2 ANQGSEA. The CDR3 spans 13 residues. The germline V and J ends were trimmed by 7 bases and 4 bases, with 16 bases remaining between them. The DNA for the CDR3 is TGCAGCGCTAGGGACGGGGAAATCTATGGCTACACCTTC. It encodes CSARDGEIYGYTF. The complete variable domain, with remaining parts taken from reference TRBV29-1 and TRBJ1-2, reads SAVISQKPSRDICQRGTSLTIQCQVDSQVTMMFWYRQQPGQSLTLIATANQGSEATYESGFVIDKFPISRPNLTFSTLTVSNMSPEDSSIYLCSARDGEIYGYTFGSGTRLTVV.

This clonotype was seen more than once but under ten times. The CDR3 coding sequence is TGTGCCAGCACCGGACAGCGTCTTGACTTCACAGATACGCAGTATTTT. Protein product: CASTGQRLDFTDTQYF. J is TRBJ2-3 and V is TRBV7-9, with D possibly being TRBD1 (6 bases). CDR3 length equals 16 residues. Germline CDR1 is SEHNR and CDR2 is FQNEAQ (reference sequence). V was cut by 7 bases and J by 2 bases, with 19 bases left in between. Full variable domain (missing parts from reference TRBV7-9 and TRBJ2-3): DTGVSQNPRHKITKRGQNVTFRCDPISEHNRLYWYRQTLGQGPEFLTYFQNEAQLEKSRLLSDRFSAERPKGSFSTLEIQRTEQGDSAMYLCASTGQRLDFTDTQYFGPGTRLTVL.

In this sample, this clonotype turned up a few times. The chain joins TRBV7-2 to TRBJ2-3; 11 nucleotides line up with TRBD2. The CDR3 covers 14 residues. The V gene's germline CDR1 is SGHTA and CDR2 FQGNSA. Trimming took 6 bases from V and 5 from J; bases not matched to a gene: 4. The CDR3 DNA reads as TGTGCCAGCAGACCCACTAGCGGGGGAGATACGCAGTATTTT. This gives the protein CASRPTSGGDTQYF.

This clonotype was counted a few times. This sequence joins TRBV7-9 and TRBJ1-2, with TRBD1 identical over 9 bases. V gave up 7 bases and J gave up 4 bases; unmatched junction bases: 4. The germline gives CDR1 SEHNR, CDR2 FQNEAQ (reference sequence). The CDR3 covers 13 residues. The CDR3 loop reads CASKTGGAYGYTF. The CDR3 region has the DNA TGTGCCAGCAAAACAGGGGGCGCCTATGGCTACACCTTC.

This clonotype was detected a few times. This chain connects TRBV12-3 or TRBV12-4 to TRBJ2-1; 9 bases are a match to TRBD1. V gave up 4 bases and J gave up 6 bases; unmatched junction bases: 7. CDR3 size: 15 residues. CDR3 nucleotides: TGTGCCAGCAGTTCAAGGGACAGGGCCCTCAATGAGCAGTTCTTC. It specifies CASSSRDRALNEQFF.

V and J are TRBV5-1 and TRBJ1-1; the D gene is possibly TRBD1 (6 bases). Trimming left V 0 bases short and J 5 bases short, with 17 bases between. In germline, CDR1 is SGHRS, CDR2 YFSETQ. There are 16 residues in the CDR3. CDR3 sequence (DNA): TGCGCCAGCAGCTTGGTTGAGCGGGGGGCCGGAACTGAAGCTTTCTTT. Encoded protein: CASSLVERGAGTEAFF.

This chain joins TRBV5-5 and TRBJ2-1; 10 positions agree with TRBD1. The CDR3 contains 16 residues. Germline loops: CDR1 SGHKS, CDR2 YYEKEE (reference sequence). With 0 bases clipped from V and 4 bases from J, the junction kept 4 bases outside the gene matches. CDR3 sequence reads: CASSLAGTGAYNEQFF. Written as DNA, the CDR3 is TGTGCCAGCAGCTTGGCCGGGACAGGGGCGTACAATGAGCAGTTCTTC.

This clonotype has more than one count but fewer than ten. The genes are TRBV5-8 and TRBJ1-2; D is possibly TRBD1 (6 bases). The length of the CDR3 is 16 residues. Germline V gives CDR1 SGHTS, CDR2 YDEGEE. Trimming removed 0 bases from V and 7 bases from J, with 19 bases in between. CDR3 region: CASSLGIGGRKSGYTF. CDR3 DNA sequence: TGTGCCAGCAGCTTGGGTATCGGGGGCCGGAAGTCTGGCTACACCTTC.

The chain employs TRBV5-1 and TRBJ2-7; tentative D call: TRBD2 (6 bases). Germline V gene sequence: CDR1 SGHRS, CDR2 YFSETQ. This CDR3 is 16 amino acids long. Trimming pared 1 base from V and 3 bases from J, leaving 17 bases between. CDR3 nucleotides: TGCGCCAGCAGCTTGACCCCGGGACTCACAATCTACGAGCAGTACTTC. Its translation is CASSLTPGLTIYEQYF. The complete variable domain, with remaining parts taken from reference TRBV5-1 and TRBJ2-7, reads KAGVTQTPRYLIKTRGQQVTLSCSPISGHRSVSWYQQTPGQGLQFLFEYFSETQRNKGNFPGRFSGRQFSNSRSEMNVSTLELGDSALYLCASSLTPGLTIYEQYFGPGTRLTVT.

This clonotype was counted at least ten times. This sequence joins TRBV29-1 and TRBJ2-7; 13 bases are a match to TRBD2. CDR1 is SQVTM, CDR2 ANQGSEA, per germline. The CDR3 consists of 18 residues. V lost 1 base and J lost 5; bases outside the gene matches: 14. The CDR3 DNA reads as TGCAGCGTTGAAGTTGGGTGGGTGACTAGCGGGAGGAACCACGAGCAGTACTTC. Protein product: CSVEVGWVTSGRNHEQYF.

The chain uses TRBV12-3 or TRBV12-4 and TRBJ2-7; 9 bases agree with TRBD1. The CDR3 has 14 residues. After removal of 5 bases from V and 7 bases from J, the junction contained 9 bases not matched to a gene. For the CDR3, the DNA is TGTGCCAGCAGTCTCGGACAGGGGATGGTAGAGCAGTACTTC. This sequence encodes CASSLGQGMVEQYF.